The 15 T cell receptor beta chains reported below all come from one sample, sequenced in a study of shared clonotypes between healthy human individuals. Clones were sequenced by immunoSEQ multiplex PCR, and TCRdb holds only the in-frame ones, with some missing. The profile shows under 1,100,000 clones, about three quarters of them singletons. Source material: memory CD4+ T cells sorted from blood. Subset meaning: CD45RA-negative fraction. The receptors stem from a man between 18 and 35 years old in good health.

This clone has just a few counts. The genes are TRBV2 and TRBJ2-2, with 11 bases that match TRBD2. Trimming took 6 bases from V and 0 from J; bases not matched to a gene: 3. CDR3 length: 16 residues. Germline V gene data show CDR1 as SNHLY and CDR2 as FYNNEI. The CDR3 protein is CASRLAGGPNTGELFF. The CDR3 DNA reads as TGTGCCAGCAGGCTAGCGGGGGGCCCGAACACCGGGGAGCTGTTTTTT.

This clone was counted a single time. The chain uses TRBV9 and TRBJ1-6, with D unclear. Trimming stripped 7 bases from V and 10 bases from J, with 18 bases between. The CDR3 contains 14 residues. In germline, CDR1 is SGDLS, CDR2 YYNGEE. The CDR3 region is CASSVGGSLSPLHF. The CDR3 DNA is TGTGCCAGCTCTGTCGGCGGCTCGTTGTCACCCCTCCACTTT.

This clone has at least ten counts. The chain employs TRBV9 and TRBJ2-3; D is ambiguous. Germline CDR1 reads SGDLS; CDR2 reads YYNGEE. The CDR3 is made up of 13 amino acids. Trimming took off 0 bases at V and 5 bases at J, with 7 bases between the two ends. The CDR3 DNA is TGTGCCAGCAGCGTAGGGCCAGAAGATACGCAGTATTTT. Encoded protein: CASSVGPEDTQYF.

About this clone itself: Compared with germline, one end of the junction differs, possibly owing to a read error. The CDR3 region has the DNA TGTGCCAGCAGCTTAGCGCAAACAGGGTTCATGAAGACTGAAGCTTTCTTT. It translates to CASSLAQTGFMKTEAFF. V and J are TRBV7-8 and TRBJ1-1; tentatively, D is TRBD1 (6 bases). The CDR3 loop spans 17 amino acids. Germline V lookup: CDR1 SGHVS, CDR2 FQNEAQ.

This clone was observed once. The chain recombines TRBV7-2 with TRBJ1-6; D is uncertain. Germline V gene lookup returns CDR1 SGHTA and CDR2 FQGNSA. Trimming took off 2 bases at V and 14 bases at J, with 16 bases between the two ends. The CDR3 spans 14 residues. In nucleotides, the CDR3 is TGTGCCAGCAGCTTACCGGGATTCGGTCGGGCCCTCCACTTT. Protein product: CASSLPGFGRALHF.

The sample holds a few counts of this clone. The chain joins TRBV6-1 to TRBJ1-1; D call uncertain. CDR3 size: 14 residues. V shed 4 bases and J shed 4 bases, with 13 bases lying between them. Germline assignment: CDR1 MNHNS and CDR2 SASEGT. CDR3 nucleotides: TGTGCCAGCAGTGTCCGGGAGACGGGCACTGAAGCTTTCTTT. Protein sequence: CASSVRETGTEAFF.

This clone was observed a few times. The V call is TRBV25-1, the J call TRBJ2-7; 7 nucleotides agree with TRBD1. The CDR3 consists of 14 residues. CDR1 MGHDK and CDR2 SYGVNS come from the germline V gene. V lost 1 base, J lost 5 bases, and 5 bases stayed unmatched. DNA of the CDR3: TGTGCCAGCAGTGAATCGGGACAGTTCCACGAGCAGTACTTC. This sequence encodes CASSESGQFHEQYF.

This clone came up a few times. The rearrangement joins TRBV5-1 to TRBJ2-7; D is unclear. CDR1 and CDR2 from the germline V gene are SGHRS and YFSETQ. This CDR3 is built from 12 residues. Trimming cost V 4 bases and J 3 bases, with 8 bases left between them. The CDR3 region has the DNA TGCGCCAGCAGCCCGGAAAACTACGAGCAGTACTTC. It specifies CASSPENYEQYF. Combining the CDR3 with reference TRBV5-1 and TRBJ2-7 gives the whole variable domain KAGVTQTPRYLIKTRGQQVTLSCSPISGHRSVSWYQQTPGQGLQFLFEYFSETQRNKGNFPGRFSGRQFSNSRSEMNVSTLELGDSALYLCASSPENYEQYFGPGTRLTVT.

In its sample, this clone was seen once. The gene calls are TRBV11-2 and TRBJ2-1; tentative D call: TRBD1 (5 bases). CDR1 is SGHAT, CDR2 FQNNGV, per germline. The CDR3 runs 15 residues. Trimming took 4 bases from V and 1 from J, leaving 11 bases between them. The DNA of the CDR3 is TGTGCCAGCAGCTGGGGCTCAGCATCCTACAATGAGCAGTTCTTC. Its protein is CASSWGSASYNEQFF.

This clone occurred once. The CDR3 region is CASSPPDVYSGANVLTF. CDR3 DNA sequence: TGTGCCAGCAGCCCCCCCGACGTTTACTCTGGGGCCAACGTCCTGACTTTC. The V gene is TRBV5-6, the J gene TRBJ2-6, with D unresolved. This CDR3 comprises 17 residues. CDR1 and CDR2 from the germline V gene are SGHDT and YYEEEE. V was shortened by 4 bases and J by 0 bases, with 14 bases between the two germline ends.

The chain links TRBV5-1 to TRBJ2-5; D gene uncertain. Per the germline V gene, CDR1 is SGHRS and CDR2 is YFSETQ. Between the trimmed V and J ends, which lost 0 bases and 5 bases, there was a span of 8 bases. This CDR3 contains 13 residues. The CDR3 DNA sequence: TGCGCCAGCAGCTTGGGGCGTTTGGAGACCCAGTACTTC. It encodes CASSLGRLETQYF.

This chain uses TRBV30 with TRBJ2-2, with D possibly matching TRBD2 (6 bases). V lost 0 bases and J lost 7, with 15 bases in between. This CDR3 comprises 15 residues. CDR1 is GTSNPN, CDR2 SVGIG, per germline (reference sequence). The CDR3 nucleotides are TGTGCCTGGAGTGTTCAACTAGCCGGGATCGGGGAGCTGTTTTTT. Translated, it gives CAWSVQLAGIGELFF.

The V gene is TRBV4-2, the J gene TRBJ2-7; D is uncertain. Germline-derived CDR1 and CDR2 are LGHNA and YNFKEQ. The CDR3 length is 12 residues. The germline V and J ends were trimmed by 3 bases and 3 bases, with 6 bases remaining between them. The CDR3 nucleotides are TGTGCCAGCAGCCAGGTAGACTACGAGCAGTACTTC. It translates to CASSQVDYEQYF.

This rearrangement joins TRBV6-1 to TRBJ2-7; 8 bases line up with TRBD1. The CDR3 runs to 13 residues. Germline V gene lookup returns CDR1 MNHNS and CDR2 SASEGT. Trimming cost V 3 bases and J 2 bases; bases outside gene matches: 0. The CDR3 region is CASSEDRAYEQYF. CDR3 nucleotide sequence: TGTGCCAGCAGTGAGGACAGGGCCTACGAGCAGTACTTC.

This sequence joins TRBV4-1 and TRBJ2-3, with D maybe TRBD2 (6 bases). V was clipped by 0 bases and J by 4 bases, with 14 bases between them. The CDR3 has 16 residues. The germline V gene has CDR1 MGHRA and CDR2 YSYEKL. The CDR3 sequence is CASSQDYGGNPDTQYF. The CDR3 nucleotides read TGCGCCAGCAGCCAAGATTACGGCGGGAACCCAGATACGCAGTATTTT.